This T cell receptor (beta chain) derives from a study of T cells in Graves' hyperthyroidism and ophthalmopathy. There are a few counts of this clonotype. CDR1 is DFQATT and CDR2 is SNEGSKA in the germline V gene (reference sequence). Trimming removed 5 bases at V and 1 base at J, with 15 bases between. This CDR3 is 14 amino acids long. Uncontrolled infection, other autoimmune disease, pregnancy or lactation led to exclusion. The TCR beta CDR3 regions underwent amplification using RNA transcripts as the source. The primer set for the first-round RT-PCR of the TCR CDR3 was HTBI. Each CDR3 protein is one row after TCRdb ran MiXCR on the multiplex PCR reads. The sample records about 460,000 distinct CDR3 sequences, approximately 22% being singletons.

The sequence derives from a woman in her 70s with Graves' ophthalmopathy. The chain is built from TRBV20-1 and TRBJ2-7; tentatively, D is TRBD2 (6 bases). Sequencing was performed on blood. CDR3: CSAFQWGESYEQYF. The CDR3 DNA is TGCAGTGCTTTCCAATGGGGGGAGTCCTACGAGCAGTACTTC.